This T cell receptor beta chain derives from a study of cytomegalovirus exposure and HLA in healthy donors. Study-level points and caveats: One cluster of highly shared sequence variants probably arose as a sequencing artifact.

A word on this clone: What it binds is not known.

The study ran its PCR with 60 Vbeta and 13 Jbeta primers. Clones were read by immunoSEQ multiplex PCR, and TCRdb kept only the in-frame ones, dropping some. Recorded for this sample: roughly 70,000 clones. The receptor was derived from a man aged 35 to 55 in good health and CMV-seronegative. The material sequenced was PBMCs.

CDR3 residues: CASTKRRGEDYGYTF. The DNA for the CDR3 is TGTGCCAGCACCAAACGCAGGGGCGAGGACTATGGCTACACCTTC. The chain has TRBV7-9 and TRBJ1-2, with a weak D call TRBD1 (6 bases). The CDR3 length is 15 residues. V lost 7 bases and J lost 3, with 18 bases in between. Germline CDR1 SEHNR, CDR2 FQNEAQ (reference sequence).